This TCR beta chain was recovered during a study of brain T cells in children with intractable seizures. From germline, CDR1 is SGHAT and CDR2 FQDESV (reference sequence). Trimming removed 6 bases at V and 3 bases at J, with 10 bases between. The CDR3 runs to 13 residues. Time point indicated: blood from clinic visit 5 months post-surgery; TSC patient then seizure free. Sequencing was limited to surgery cases with top T cell transcript signatures in brain tissue. Findings of the study overall: Only CDR3 sequence similarity suggested viral specificity, without known HCMV serostatus.

Libraries were prepared by immunoSEQ multiplex PCR; TCRdb keeps only in-frame clonotypes and omits some of them. The sample lists 340,000 or so clones, more than 85% occurring once. A remark on this clone: The antigen remains undetermined.

The source material was peripheral blood, sampled about 5 months after surgery. This receptor was identified in a boy under three years old with tuberous sclerosis and intractable seizures. The J gene is TRBJ2-3, the V gene TRBV11-1; D ambiguous. CDR3 bases: TGTGCCAGCAGTCCAAGAAGGACAGATACGCAGTATTTT. This gives the protein CASSPRRTDTQYF. Full variable domain (outside the CDR3, taken from reference TRBV11-1 and TRBJ2-3): EAEVAQSPRYKITEKSQAVAFWCDPISGHATLYWYRQILGQGPELLVQFQDESVVDDSQLPKDRFSAERLKGVDSTLKIQPAELGDSAMYLCASSPRRTDTQYFGPGTRLTVL.